The rows below give T cell receptor beta chains drawn from one sample of a study of technical replicates of blood from a handful of donors. Produced via immunoSEQ multiplex PCR; TCRdb's table is partial and in-frame only. The sample yields over 60,000 clones, roughly 93% seen once. Source material: T cells isolated from PBMCs. Every receptor here comes from a human donor in good health. The CDR3 runs from the conserved cysteine through the conserved F or W. The D gene is left open where the match is weak. Size tells how often a clone was seen (once, few, many) or the class of an expanded clone, and some rows leave it out.

TRBJ2-1 NA TRBV29-1 NA CSVEPTGESFYNEQFF TGCAGCGTTGAGCCGACCGGGGAAAGCTTCTACAATGAGCAGTTCTTC
TRBJ2-5 TRBD2 TRBV2 NA CASSDRTSFSETQYF TGTGCCAGCAGTGACAGGACTAGTTTTTCGGAGACCCAGTACTTC
TRBJ2-2 TRBD2 TRBV4-1 NA CASSRESGRGRELFF TGCGCCAGCAGCCGAGAGAGCGGGAGGGGTAGGGAGCTGTTTTTT
TRBJ2-5 NA TRBV10-1 NA CASSERGQAGETQYF TGCGCCAGCAGTGAAAGAGGGCAGGCGGGAGAGACCCAGTACTTC
TRBJ2-1 NA TRBV5-4 NA CASSLGTQTYNEQFF TGTGCCAGCAGCTTAGGGACACAGACCTACAATGAGCAGTTCTTC
TRBJ2-1 NA TRBV6-5 NA CASSTPTNEQFF TGTGCCAGCAGTACTCCCACCAATGAGCAGTTCTTC
TRBJ1-1 NA TRBV7-9 NA CASSSRTLNTEAFF TGTGCCAGCAGCTCGCGCACTTTGAACACTGAAGCTTTCTTT
TRBJ2-3 NA TRBV5-1 NA CASSLRTYSDTQYF TGCGCCAGCAGCTTGAGGACTTACTCGGATACGCAGTATTTT
TRBJ2-4 TRBD1 TRBV5-1 NA CASSLGATGEGGDIQYF TGCGCCAGCAGCTTGGGGGCGACAGGGGAAGGAGGAGACATTCAGTACTTC
TRBJ2-7 NA TRBV19 NA CASSITRGTYEQYF TGTGCCAGTAGTATTACGCGGGGTACCTACGAGCAGTACTTC
TRBJ2-3 TRBD2 TRBV4-1 once CASSQEPLAGGQQSDTQYF TGCGCCAGCAGCCAAGAACCGCTAGCGGGGGGGCAGCAATCAGATACGCAGTATTTT
TRBJ1-3 NA TRBV5-1 NA CASGPGTTSNTIYF TGCGCCAGCGGTCCCGGGACTACAAGCAACACCATATATTTT
TRBJ1-1 NA TRBV7-2 NA CASSLVEVKAFF TGTGCCAGCAGCTTAGTAGAGGTCAAAGCTTTCTTT
TRBJ1-3 NA TRBV28 NA CASTPPVGNTIYF TGTGCCAGCACCCCCCCGGTGGGAAACACCATATATTTT
TRBJ2-3 NA TRBV7-8 NA CASSLDRADTQYF TGTGCCAGCAGCTTAGACAGGGCAGATACGCAGTATTTT
TRBJ1-1 NA TRBV6-1 NA CASSEMDPGHPKVIF TGTGCCAGCAGTGAGATGGATCCGGGACACCCGAAAGTGATCTTT
TRBJ1-3 TRBD1 TRBV2 NA CASSGDRSLGNTIYF TGTGCCAGCAGTGGGGACAGGTCATTAGGAAACACCATATATTTT
TRBJ2-5 TRBD2 TRBV11-3 NA CASSLETAGTSGGAIWTQYF TGTGCCAGCAGCTTAGAGACCGCCGGGACTAGCGGGGGAGCCATTTGGACCCAGTACTTC
TRBJ1-4 TRBD1 TRBV14 NA CASSRRTGRPNEKLFF TGTGCCAGCAGCCGTCGGACAGGACGCCCTAATGAAAAACTGTTTTTT
TRBJ2-7 TRBD1 TRBV6-6 NA CASSNRDREFPSF TGTGCCAGCAGTAACCGGGACAGGGAATTTCCCTCCTTC
TRBJ1-5 TRBD1 TRBV12-5 NA CASAFKPSGQGQNQPQHF TGTGCTAGTGCCTTCAAGCCCAGTGGACAGGGACAGAATCAGCCCCAGCATTTT
TRBJ1-2 TRBD1 TRBV2 NA CASSGPGQGGYGYTF TGTGCCAGCAGTGGGCCGGGACAGGGTGGCTATGGCTACACCTTC
TRBJ1-3 NA TRBV29-1 once CSVEDGDYSSGNTIYF TGCAGCGTTGAAGATGGCGACTATAGCTCTGGAAACACCATATATTTT
TRBJ2-7 TRBD2 TRBV27 once CASRTGLAYDEQYF TGTGCCAGCAGGACGGGACTAGCGTACGACGAGCAGTACTTC
TRBJ1-1 NA TRBV2 once CASRVMGGLDSEAFF TGTGCCAGCAGAGTTATGGGGGGGCTAGATTCTGAAGCTTTCTTT
TRBJ1-1 NA TRBV6-6 NA CASSSDSTEAFF TGTGCCAGCAGCTCCGACAGCACTGAAGCTTTCTTT
TRBJ1-2 NA TRBV4-1 once CASSQVQGPNYGYTF TGCGCCAGCAGCCAAGTTCAGGGGCCTAACTATGGCTACACCTTC
TRBJ2-7 NA TRBV7-6 NA CASRFRDYEQYF TGTGCCAGCAGGTTCAGGGACTACGAGCAGTACTTC
TRBJ1-5 TRBD1 TRBV6-1 NA CASSATAGTGVQPQHF TGTGCCAGCAGTGCGACCGCCGGGACAGGGGTTCAGCCCCAGCATTTT
TRBJ1-2 TRBD1 TRBV10-3 NA CAISEETGKALVGYTF TGTGCCATCAGTGAGGAGACAGGGAAGGCTTTGGTAGGCTACACCTTC
TRBJ1-3 TRBD1 TRBV9 NA CASSVETGVRNTIYF TGTGCCAGCAGCGTAGAAACAGGGGTGAGAAACACCATATATTTT
TRBJ2-3 TRBD2 TRBV6-1 NA CASSERVGGRTDTQYF TGTGCCAGCAGTGAAAGAGTGGGCGGGAGAACAGATACGCAGTATTTT
TRBJ2-3 NA TRBV6-4 once CASSDRVSTDTQYF TGTGCCAGCAGTGACCGAGTAAGCACAGATACGCAGTATTTT
TRBJ1-4 NA TRBV7-9 NA CASSFGANEKLFF TGTGCCAGCAGCTTCGGTGCTAATGAAAAACTGTTTTTT
TRBJ1-1 TRBD1 TRBV7-9 NA CAIQDRVPEAFF TGTGCCATCCAGGACAGGGTTCCTGAAGCTTTCTTT
TRBJ2-7 TRBD2 TRBV2 NA CAKQAGVEQYF TGTGCCAAACAAGCGGGAGTCGAGCAGTACTTC
TRBJ2-7 TRBD1 TRBV7-8 NA CASSLDRQGSSYEQYF TGTGCCAGCAGCTTAGATAGACAGGGGAGCTCCTACGAGCAGTACTTC
TRBJ2-7 NA TRBV5-1 NA CASSLTSGDRFYEQYF TGCGCCAGCAGCCTAACTTCGGGCGACAGATTCTACGAGCAGTACTTC
TRBJ1-2 TRBD1 TRBV6-5 NA CASSLQSQGGYGYTF TGTGCCAGCAGTTTACAATCACAGGGGGGCTATGGCTACACCTTC
TRBJ2-7 NA TRBV6-6 NA CASSSQDSYEQYF TGTGCCAGCAGTTCGCAGGACTCCTACGAGCAGTACTTC
TRBJ1-1 NA TRBV7-9 NA CASSSVGGTTEAFF TGTGCCAGCAGCTCAGTGGGGGGGACCACTGAAGCTTTCTTT
TRBJ1-3 NA TRBV28 once CASSTLGIFVSGNTIYF TGTGCCAGCAGCACCCTCGGGATTTTCGTCTCTGGAAACACCATATATTTT
TRBJ1-1 NA TRBV7-8 NA CASSIGQFRTPDEAFF TGTGCCAGCAGCATCGGACAGTTCCGGACGCCCGATGAAGCTTTCTTT
TRBJ1-2 NA TRBV4-1 NA CASSQVANPNYGYTF TGCGCCAGCAGCCAAGTGGCAAACCCTAACTATGGCTACACCTTC
TRBJ1-1 NA TRBV7-9 NA CASSPNPHRNTEAFF TGTGCCAGCAGCCCTAACCCCCATAGGAACACTGAAGCTTTCTTT
TRBJ1-2 TRBD1 TRBV28 once CASSPINRGLTF TGTGCCAGCAGTCCAATAAACAGGGGGCTTACCTTC
TRBJ1-5 TRBD1 TRBV5-1 NA CASSRNTGGDQPQHF TGCGCCAGCAGCCGCAATACAGGGGGCGATCAGCCCCAGCATTTT
TRBJ1-2 NA TRBV5-1 NA CASSFTGSSGYTF TGCGCCAGCAGCTTCACAGGGTCATCGGGCTACACCTTC
TRBJ2-7 NA TRBV28 NA CASARRTYYEQYF TGTGCCAGCGCTCGCCGGACATACTACGAGCAGTACTTC
TRBJ1-4 NA TRBV28 NA CASSTPGEKLFF TGTGCCAGCAGTACGCCAGGGGAAAAACTGTTTTTT
TRBJ1-6 NA TRBV30 few CAGARGLSSYNSPLHF TGTGCCGGGGCCAGGGGATTAAGCTCCTATAATTCACCCCTCCACTTT
TRBJ2-7 TRBD1 TRBV10-2 NA CASQTGLEQYF TGCGCCAGCCAGACAGGGCTCGAGCAGTACTTC
TRBJ2-7 TRBD2 TRBV6-4 NA CASSHRGDGGGLSSYEQYF TGTGCCAGCAGCCATCGAGGGGATGGCGGGGGACTCAGCTCCTACGAGCAGTACTTC
TRBJ1-5 NA TRBV10-3 once CAISESLGYSNQPQHF TGTGCCATCAGTGAGTCTCTCGGGTATAGCAATCAGCCCCAGCATTTT